Below, 7 T cell receptor beta chains from the same sample are listed, as sequenced in a study of CD8 T cells in ankylosing spondylitis. TCRdb fed the 5' RACE reads into MiXCR, producing one record per CDR3 protein. The table includes under 150,000 distinct CDR3 sequences, 12% to 15% detected once. Sequenced sample: blood, either unsorted or a sorted T cell fraction (not recorded which). These receptors all come from a female donor with ankylosing spondylitis or in good health (not recorded which).

There are many counts of this clonotype. In nucleotides, the CDR3 is TGCGCCAGCAGCTTGGAAGCTAGCGGGGGAACAGATACGCAGTATTTT. The encoded protein is CASSLEASGGTDTQYF. This chain joins TRBV5-1 and TRBJ2-3; 10 positions agree with TRBD2. V shed 0 bases and J 3 bases; nucleotides not matched to a gene: 4. The CDR3 is 16 residues long. The germline gives CDR1 SGHRS, CDR2 YFSETQ.

The J gene is TRBJ2-3, the V gene TRBV2, with TRBD1 as a possible D gene (5 bases). The CDR3 runs to 11 residues. The germline V gene encodes CDR1 SNHLY and CDR2 FYNNEI. CDR3 bases: TGTAAGACAGCCTCCACAGATACGCAGTATTTT. Translating gives CKTASTDTQYF.

This clonotype was counted ten times or more. The V call is TRBV6-5, the J call TRBJ2-3; D is uncertain. Trimming left V 6 bases short and J 0 bases short, with 22 bases between. CDR3 length equals 18 residues. The germline V gene encodes CDR1 MNHEY and CDR2 SVGAGI. The CDR3 region is CASRNHLTVGTSTDTQYF. In DNA, the CDR3 is TGTGCCAGCAGGAACCATTTGACCGTCGGTACTAGCACAGATACGCAGTATTTT.

The table lists this clonotype with a few counts. The chain is built from TRBV5-1 and TRBJ2-7, with D hard to call. The CDR3 has 13 residues. Deletions cut 2 bases from V and 2 bases from J, with 8 bases between. CDR1 and CDR2 from the germline V gene are SGHRS and YFSETQ. CDR3 protein: CASSLELTYEQYF. CDR3 bases: TGCGCCAGCAGCTTAGAGTTGACCTACGAGCAGTACTTC.

This clonotype was found a few times. The chain has TRBV12-3 or TRBV12-4 and TRBJ2-2; maybe TRBD2 (6 bases). V was shortened by 11 bases and J by 4 bases, with 32 bases between the two germline ends. The CDR3 contains 19 residues. The CDR3 loop is CAPTRGSGRSRGSTGELFF. The CDR3 nucleotides are TGTGCCCCGACGAGGGGTAGCGGAAGAAGTCGGGGGTCCACCGGGGAGCTGTTTTTT.

The chain combines TRBV20-1 with TRBJ2-2; D is unclear. V gave up 5 bases and J gave up 0 bases, with 13 bases separating them. Per the germline V gene, CDR1 is DFQATT and CDR2 is SNEGSKA (reference sequence). The length of the CDR3 is 15 residues. The DNA for the CDR3 is TGCAGTGCTCGACCTAGGACGGCGAACACCGGGGAGCTGTTTTTT. This translates into CSARPRTANTGELFF.

This sequence joins TRBV5-1 and TRBJ1-3, with D possibly TRBD1 on 5 matching bases. With 0 bases removed from V and 4 bases from J, the gap between germline ends came to 11 bases. The CDR3 has 15 amino acids. Germline V gene sequence: CDR1 SGHRS, CDR2 YFSETQ. CDR3 region: CASSLEGAKGNTIYF. The CDR3 DNA follows: TGCGCCAGCAGCTTGGAAGGGGCTAAGGGAAACACCATATATTTT.